This T cell receptor (beta chain) originates from a study of T cell changes during pregnancy in multiple sclerosis. Only one count was recorded for this clone. CDR3 size: 12 residues. Trimming stripped 6 bases from V and 2 bases from J, with 7 bases between. Germline assignment: CDR1 MNHNY and CDR2 SVGAGI (reference sequence). Sequenced by immunoSEQ multiplex PCR; TCRdb stores in-frame clones only, minus some. Counted here are some 80,000 clones, 89% occurring once; the ten biggest clones make up 0.7% to 0.9%. Sequenced material: peripheral blood, taken in the first trimester of pregnancy. The sequence was obtained from a female donor in good health, enrolled as a control in a pregnancy study. This chain joins TRBV6-6 and TRBJ1-2, with a possible D match to TRBD1 (5 bases). The DNA for the CDR3 is TGTGCCAGCAGAGACAGCAACTATGGCTACACCTTC. Protein product: CASRDSNYGYTF.